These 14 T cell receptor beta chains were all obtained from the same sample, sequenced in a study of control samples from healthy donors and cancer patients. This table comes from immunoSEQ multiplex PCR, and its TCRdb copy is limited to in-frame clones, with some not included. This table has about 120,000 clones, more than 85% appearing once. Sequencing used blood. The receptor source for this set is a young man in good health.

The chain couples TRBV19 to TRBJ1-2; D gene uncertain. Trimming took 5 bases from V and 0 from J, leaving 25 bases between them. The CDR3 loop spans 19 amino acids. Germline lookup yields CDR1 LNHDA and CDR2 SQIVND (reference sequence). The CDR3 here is CASSPSHSYDTRSNYGYTF. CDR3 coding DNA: TGTGCCAGTAGTCCCTCCCATTCCTACGACACCCGTTCTAACTATGGCTACACCTTC. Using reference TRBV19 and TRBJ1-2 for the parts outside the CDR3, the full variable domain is DGGITQSPKYLFRKEGQNVTLSCEQNLNHDAMYWYRQDPGQGLRLIYYSQIVNDFQKGDIAEGYSVSREKKESFPLTVTSAQKNPTAFYLCASSPSHSYDTRSNYGYTFGSGTRLTVV.

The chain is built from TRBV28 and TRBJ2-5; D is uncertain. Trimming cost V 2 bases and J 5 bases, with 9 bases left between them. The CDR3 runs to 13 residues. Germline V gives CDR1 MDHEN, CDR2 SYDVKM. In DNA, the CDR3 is TGTGCCAGCAGTTTAGAATCGAGTGAGACCCAGTACTTC. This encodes CASSLESSETQYF. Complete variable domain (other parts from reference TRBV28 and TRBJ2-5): DVKVTQSSRYLVKRTGEKVFLECVQDMDHENMFWYRQDPGLGLRLIYFSYDVKMKEKGDIPEGYSVSREKKERFSLILESASTNQTSMYLCASSLESSETQYFGPGTRLLVL.

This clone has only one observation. The CDR3 loop is CASSRTLAKNIQYF. The CDR3 nucleotides are TGTGCCAGCAGCCGGACCCTAGCCAAAAACATTCAGTACTTC. V and J are TRBV7-9 and TRBJ2-4; unclear D gene. The CDR3 extends over 14 amino acids. CDR1 and CDR2 (germline): SEHNR, FQNEAQ (reference sequence). V lost 5 bases and J 0 bases, leaving 8 bases between the germline ends.

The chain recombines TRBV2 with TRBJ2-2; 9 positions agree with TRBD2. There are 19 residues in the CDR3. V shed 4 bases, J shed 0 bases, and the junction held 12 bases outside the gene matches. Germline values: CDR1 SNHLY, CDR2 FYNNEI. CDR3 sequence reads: CASSVRASGAPSNTGELFF. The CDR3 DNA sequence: TGTGCCAGCAGTGTTCGCGCTAGCGGGGCGCCCTCGAACACCGGGGAGCTGTTTTTT.

The CDR3 DNA reads as TGTGCCAGCAGTGAAGACAACGACGGGGGCACAGATACGCAGTATTTT. This encodes CASSEDNDGGTDTQYF. The chain employs TRBV6-1 and TRBJ2-3; D may be TRBD2 (5 bases). Looked up from germline, CDR1 is MNHNS and CDR2 is SASEGT. V was clipped by 1 base and J by 1 base, with 12 bases between them. The CDR3 runs 16 residues.

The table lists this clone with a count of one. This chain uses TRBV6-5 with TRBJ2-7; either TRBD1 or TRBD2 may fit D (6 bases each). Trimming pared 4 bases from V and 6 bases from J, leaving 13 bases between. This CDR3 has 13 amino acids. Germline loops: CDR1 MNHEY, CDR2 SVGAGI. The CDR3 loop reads CASSSAEGGEQYV. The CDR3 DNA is TGTGCCAGCAGTTCCGCCGAGGGGGGCGAGCAGTACGTC.

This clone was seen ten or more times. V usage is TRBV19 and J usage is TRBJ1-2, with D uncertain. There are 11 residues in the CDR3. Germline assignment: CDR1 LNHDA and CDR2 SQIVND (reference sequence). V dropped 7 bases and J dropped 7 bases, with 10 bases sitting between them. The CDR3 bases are TGTGCCAGTACTACTTTCGGTGGCTACACCTTC. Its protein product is CASTTFGGYTF.

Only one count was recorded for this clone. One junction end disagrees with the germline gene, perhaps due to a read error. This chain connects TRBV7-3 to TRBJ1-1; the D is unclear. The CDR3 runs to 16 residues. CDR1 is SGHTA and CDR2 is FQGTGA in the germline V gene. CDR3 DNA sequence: TGTGCCAGCAGCTTAACGACCAAAGTGGCAGGACCCCCGCAGATCTTT. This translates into CASSLTTKVAGPPQIF. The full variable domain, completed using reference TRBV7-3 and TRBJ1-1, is GAGVSQTPSNKVTEKGKYVELRCDPISGHTALYWYRQSLGQGPEFLIYFQGTGAADDSGLPNDRFFAVRPEGSVSTLKIQRTERGDSAVYLCASSLTTKVAGPPQIFGQGTRLTVV.

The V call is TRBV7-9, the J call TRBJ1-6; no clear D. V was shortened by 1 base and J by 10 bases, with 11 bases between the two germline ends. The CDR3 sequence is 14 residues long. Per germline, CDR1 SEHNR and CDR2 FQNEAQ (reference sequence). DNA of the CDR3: TGTGCCAGCAGCTTAGGACTCGGGCAGTCACCCCTCCACTTT. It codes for CASSLGLGQSPLHF.

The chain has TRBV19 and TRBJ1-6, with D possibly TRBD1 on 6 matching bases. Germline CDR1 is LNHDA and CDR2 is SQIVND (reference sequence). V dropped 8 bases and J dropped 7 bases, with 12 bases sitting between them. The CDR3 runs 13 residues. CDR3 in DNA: TGTGCCAGTCACAGGGACGGGAATTCACCCCTCCACTTT. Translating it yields CASHRDGNSPLHF. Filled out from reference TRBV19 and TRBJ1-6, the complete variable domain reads DGGITQSPKYLFRKEGQNVTLSCEQNLNHDAMYWYRQDPGQGLRLIYYSQIVNDFQKGDIAEGYSVSREKKESFPLTVTSAQKNPTAFYLCASHRDGNSPLHFGNGTRLTVT.

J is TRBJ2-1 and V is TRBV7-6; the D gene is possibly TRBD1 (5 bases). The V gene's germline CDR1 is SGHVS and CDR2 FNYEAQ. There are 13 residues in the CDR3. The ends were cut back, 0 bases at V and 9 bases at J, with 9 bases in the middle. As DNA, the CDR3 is TGTGCCAGCAGCTTAGCGGTTAGGGGTGAGCAGTTCTTC. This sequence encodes CASSLAVRGEQFF.

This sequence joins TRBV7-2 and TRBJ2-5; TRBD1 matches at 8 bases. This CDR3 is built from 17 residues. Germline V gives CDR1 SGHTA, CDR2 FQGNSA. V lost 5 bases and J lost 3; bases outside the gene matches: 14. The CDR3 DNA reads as TGTGCCAGCAGCCAAAACCCACCGGACAGGGCGAAAGAGACCCAGTACTTC. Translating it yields CASSQNPPDRAKETQYF.

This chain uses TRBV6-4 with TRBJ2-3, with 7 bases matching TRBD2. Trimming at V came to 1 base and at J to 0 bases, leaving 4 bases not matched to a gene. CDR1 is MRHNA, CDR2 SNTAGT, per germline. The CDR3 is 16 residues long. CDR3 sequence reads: CASSDWSSGSTDTQYF. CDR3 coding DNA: TGTGCCAGCAGTGACTGGTCTAGCGGAAGCACAGATACGCAGTATTTT.

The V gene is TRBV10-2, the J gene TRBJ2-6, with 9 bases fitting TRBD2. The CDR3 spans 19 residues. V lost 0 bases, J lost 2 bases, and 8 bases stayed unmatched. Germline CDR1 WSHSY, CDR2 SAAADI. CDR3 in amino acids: CASSESVAAGGPGANVLTF. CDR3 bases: TGCGCCAGCAGTGAGTCGGTAGCAGCGGGGGGCCCTGGGGCCAACGTCCTGACTTTC.